This TCR beta chain was documented in a study of T-cell reconstitution after alpha-beta-depleted transplantation in children. The germline V and J ends were trimmed by 0 bases and 5 bases, with 10 bases remaining between them. This CDR3 has 15 amino acids. From germline, CDR1 is KGHSH and CDR2 LQKENI. TCRbeta library preparation incorporated unique molecular identifiers. A single record per CDR3 protein comes from TCRdb applying MiXCR to the PCR reads. The table shows around 340,000 distinct CDR3 sequences, with 13% occurring only once. Specimen: PBMCs, collected from the stem cell graft. This clonotype was obtained from a human donor who donated a stem cell graft to a child with Fanconi anemia. This sequence joins TRBV18 and TRBJ2-2; D gene uncertain. CDR3 nucleotide sequence: TGTGCCAGCTCACCACCTGATAGTTGGACCGGGGAGCTGTTTTTT. This codes for CASSPPDSWTGELFF.